This T cell receptor beta chain was sequenced during a study of T cell responses to AZD1222 COVID-19 vaccine. Study conclusions and caveats: As reported, nearly half of all spike-specific TCRs target variant regions that are unmutated. A rise in Spike-specific TCR breadth and depth followed two AZD1222 doses.

Trimming took 2 bases from V and 0 from J; bases not matched to a gene: 9. Germline lookup yields CDR1 MNHEY and CDR2 SVGEGT. The CDR3 extends over 17 amino acids. In regard to this clone: Its cognate antigen is unknown.

Libraries were prepared by immunoSEQ multiplex PCR; TCRdb keeps only in-frame clonotypes and omits some of them. The sample lists 100,000 to 120,000 clones, 81% occurring once. The rearrangement joins TRBV6-2 or TRBV6-3 to TRBJ1-1; TRBD1 matches at 7 bases. Material: peripheral blood, obtained on day 0 of AZD1222 vaccination. The sequence derives from an adult in good health. CDR3 DNA: TGTGCCAGCAGTTACGCCGACAGGGTTAACATGAACACTGAAGCTTTCTTT. Translating gives CASSYADRVNMNTEAFF.